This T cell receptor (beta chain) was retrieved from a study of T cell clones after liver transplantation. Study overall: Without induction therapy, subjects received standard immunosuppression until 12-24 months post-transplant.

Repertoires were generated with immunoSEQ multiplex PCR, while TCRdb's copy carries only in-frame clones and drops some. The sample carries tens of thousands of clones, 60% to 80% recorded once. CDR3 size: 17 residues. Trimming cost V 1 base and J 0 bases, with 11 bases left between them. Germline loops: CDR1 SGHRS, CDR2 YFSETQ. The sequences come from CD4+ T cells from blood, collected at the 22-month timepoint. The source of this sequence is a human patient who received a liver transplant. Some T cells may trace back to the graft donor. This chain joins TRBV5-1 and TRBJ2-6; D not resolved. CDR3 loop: CASSLLATTSGANVLTF. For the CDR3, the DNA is TGCGCCAGCAGCTTGTTAGCCACTACCTCTGGGGCCAACGTCCTGACTTTC.